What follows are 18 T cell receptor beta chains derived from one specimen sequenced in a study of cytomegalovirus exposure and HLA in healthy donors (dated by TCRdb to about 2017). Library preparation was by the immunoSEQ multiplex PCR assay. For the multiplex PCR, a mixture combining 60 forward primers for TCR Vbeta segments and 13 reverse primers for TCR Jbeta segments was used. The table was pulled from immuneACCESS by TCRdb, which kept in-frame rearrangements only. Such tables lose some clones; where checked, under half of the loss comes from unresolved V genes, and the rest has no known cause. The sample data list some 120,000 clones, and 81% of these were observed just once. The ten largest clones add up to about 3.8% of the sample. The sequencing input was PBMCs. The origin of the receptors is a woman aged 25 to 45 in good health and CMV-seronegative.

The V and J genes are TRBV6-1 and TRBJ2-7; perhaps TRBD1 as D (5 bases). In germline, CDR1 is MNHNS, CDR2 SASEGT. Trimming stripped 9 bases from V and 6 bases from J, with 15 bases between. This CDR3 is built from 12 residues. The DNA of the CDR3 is TGTGCCAGTGACAGAGATCTGATCGAGCAGTACTTC. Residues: CASDRDLIEQYF.

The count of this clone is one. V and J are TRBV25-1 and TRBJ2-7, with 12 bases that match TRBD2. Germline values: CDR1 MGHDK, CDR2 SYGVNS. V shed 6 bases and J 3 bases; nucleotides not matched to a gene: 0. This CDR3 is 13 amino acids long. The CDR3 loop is CASRTSGSYEQYF. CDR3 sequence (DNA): TGTGCCAGCAGGACTAGCGGGAGCTACGAGCAGTACTTC.

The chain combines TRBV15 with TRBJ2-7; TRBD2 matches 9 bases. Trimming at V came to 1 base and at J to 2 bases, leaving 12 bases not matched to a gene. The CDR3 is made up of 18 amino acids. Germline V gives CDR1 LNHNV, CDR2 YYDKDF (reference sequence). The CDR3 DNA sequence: TGTGCCACCAGCAGAGTGGTGGGGGTGACTAGCGGTACCTACGAGCAGTACTTC. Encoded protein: CATSRVVGVTSGTYEQYF.

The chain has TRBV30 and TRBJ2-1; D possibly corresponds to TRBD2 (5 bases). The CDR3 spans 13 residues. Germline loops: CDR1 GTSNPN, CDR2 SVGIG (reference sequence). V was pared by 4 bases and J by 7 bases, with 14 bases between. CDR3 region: CAWTSLTGNEQFF. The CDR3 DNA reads TGTGCCTGGACCTCACTGACGGGGAATGAGCAGTTCTTC.

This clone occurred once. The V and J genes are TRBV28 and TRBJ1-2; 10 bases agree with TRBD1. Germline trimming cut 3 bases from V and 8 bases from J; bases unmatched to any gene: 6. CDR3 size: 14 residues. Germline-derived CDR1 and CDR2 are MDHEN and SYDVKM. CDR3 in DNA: TGTGCCAGCAGTTTGGGGGGGACAGGGGACGGCTACACCTTC. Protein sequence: CASSLGGTGDGYTF.

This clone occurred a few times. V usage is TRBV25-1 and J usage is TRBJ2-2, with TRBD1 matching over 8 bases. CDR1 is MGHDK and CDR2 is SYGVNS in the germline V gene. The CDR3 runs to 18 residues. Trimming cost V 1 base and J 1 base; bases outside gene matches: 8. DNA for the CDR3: TGTGCCAGCAGTGAATTAACCCTGGACAGGGAGAACACCGGGGAGCTGTTTTTT. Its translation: CASSELTLDRENTGELFF. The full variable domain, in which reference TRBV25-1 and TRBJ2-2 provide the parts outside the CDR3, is EADIYQTPRYLVIGTGKKITLECSQTMGHDKMYWYQQDPGMELHLIHYSYGVNSTEKGDLSSESTVSRIRTEHFPLTLESARPSHTSQYLCASSELTLDRENTGELFFGEGSRLTVL.

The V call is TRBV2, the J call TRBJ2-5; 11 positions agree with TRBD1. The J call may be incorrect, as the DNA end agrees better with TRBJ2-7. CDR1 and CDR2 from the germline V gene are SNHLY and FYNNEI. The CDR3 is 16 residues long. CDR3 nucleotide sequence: TGTGCCAGCAGTAAACGGCGGACAGGGGGCATGGCCGAGCAGTACTTC. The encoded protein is CASSKRRTGGMAEQYF.

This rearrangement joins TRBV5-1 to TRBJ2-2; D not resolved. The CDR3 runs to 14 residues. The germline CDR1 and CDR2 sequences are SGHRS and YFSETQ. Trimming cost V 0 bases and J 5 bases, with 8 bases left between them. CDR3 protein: CASSLVPVTGELFF. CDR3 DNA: TGCGCCAGCAGCTTGGTTCCCGTAACCGGGGAGCTGTTTTTT.

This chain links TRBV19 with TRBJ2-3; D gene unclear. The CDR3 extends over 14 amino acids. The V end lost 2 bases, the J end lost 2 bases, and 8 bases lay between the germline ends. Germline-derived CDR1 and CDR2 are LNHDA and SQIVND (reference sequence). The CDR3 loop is CASSIWPVTDTQYF. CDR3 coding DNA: TGTGCCAGTAGTATATGGCCCGTCACAGATACGCAGTATTTT. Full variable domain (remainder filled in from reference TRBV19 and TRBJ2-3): DGGITQSPKYLFRKEGQNVTLSCEQNLNHDAMYWYRQDPGQGLRLIYYSQIVNDFQKGDIAEGYSVSREKKESFPLTVTSAQKNPTAFYLCASSIWPVTDTQYFGPGTRLTVL.

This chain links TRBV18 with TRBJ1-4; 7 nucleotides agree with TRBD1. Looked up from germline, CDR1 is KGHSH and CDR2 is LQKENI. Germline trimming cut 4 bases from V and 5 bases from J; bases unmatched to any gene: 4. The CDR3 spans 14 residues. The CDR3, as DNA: TGTGCCAGCTCACAGGGCAGGGGGAATGAAAAACTGTTTTTT. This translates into CASSQGRGNEKLFF. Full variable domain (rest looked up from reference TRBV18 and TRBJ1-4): NAGVMQNPRHLVRRRGQEARLRCSPMKGHSHVYWYRQLPEEGLKFMVYLQKENIIDESGMPKERFSAEFPKEGPSILRIQQVVRGDSAAYFCASSQGRGNEKLFFGSGTQLSVL.

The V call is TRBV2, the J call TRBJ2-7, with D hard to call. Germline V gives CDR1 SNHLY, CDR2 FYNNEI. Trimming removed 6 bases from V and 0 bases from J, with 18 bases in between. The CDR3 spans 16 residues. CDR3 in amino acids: CASRGYRRTSSYEQYF. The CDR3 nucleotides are TGTGCCAGCAGGGGTTATAGGAGAACGAGCTCCTACGAGCAGTACTTC.

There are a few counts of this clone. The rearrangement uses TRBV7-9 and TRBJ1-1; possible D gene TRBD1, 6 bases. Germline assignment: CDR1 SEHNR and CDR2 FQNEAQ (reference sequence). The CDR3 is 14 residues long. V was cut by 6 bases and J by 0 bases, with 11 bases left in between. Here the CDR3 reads CASRLQGMNTEAFF. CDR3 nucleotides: TGTGCCAGCAGACTACAGGGAATGAACACTGAAGCTTTCTTT.

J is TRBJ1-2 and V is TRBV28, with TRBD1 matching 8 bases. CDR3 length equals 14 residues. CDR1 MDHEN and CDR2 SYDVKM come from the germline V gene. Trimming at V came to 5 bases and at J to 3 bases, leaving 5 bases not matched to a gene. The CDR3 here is CASSPGQGDYGYTF. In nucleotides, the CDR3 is TGTGCCAGCAGTCCCGGACAGGGAGACTATGGCTACACCTTC.

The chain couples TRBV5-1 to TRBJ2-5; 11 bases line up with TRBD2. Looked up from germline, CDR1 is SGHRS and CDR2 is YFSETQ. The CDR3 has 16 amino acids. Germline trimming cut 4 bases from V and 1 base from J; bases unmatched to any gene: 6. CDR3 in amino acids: CASSVTSGVIQETQYF. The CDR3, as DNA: TGCGCCAGCAGCGTGACTAGCGGGGTTATCCAAGAGACCCAGTACTTC. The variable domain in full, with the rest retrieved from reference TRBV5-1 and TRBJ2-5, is KAGVTQTPRYLIKTRGQQVTLSCSPISGHRSVSWYQQTPGQGLQFLFEYFSETQRNKGNFPGRFSGRQFSNSRSEMNVSTLELGDSALYLCASSVTSGVIQETQYFGPGTRLLVL.

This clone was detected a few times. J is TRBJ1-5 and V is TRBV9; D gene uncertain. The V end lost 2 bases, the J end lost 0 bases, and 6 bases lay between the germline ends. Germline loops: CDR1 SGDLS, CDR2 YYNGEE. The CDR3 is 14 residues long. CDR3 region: CASSVRHSNQPQHF. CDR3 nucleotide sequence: TGTGCCAGCAGCGTGCGACATAGCAATCAGCCCCAGCATTTT.

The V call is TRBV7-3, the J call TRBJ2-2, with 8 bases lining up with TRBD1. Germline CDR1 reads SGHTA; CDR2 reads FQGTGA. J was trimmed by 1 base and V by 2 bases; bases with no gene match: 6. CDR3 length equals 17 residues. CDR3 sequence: CASSLPSDRENTGELFF. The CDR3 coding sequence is TGTGCCAGCAGCTTACCCTCGGACAGGGAGAACACCGGGGAGCTGTTTTTT.

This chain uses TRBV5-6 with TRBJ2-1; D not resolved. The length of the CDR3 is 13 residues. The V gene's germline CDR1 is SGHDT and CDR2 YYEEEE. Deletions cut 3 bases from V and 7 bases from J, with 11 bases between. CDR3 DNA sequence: TGTGCCAGCAGCTCAGACTTAGTGAATGAGCAGTTCTTC. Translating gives CASSSDLVNEQFF.

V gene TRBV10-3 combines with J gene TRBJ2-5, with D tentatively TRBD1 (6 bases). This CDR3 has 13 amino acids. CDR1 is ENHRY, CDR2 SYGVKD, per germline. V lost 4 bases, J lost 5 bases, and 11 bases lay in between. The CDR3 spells CAISVGQGETQYF. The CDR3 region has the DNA TGTGCCATCAGTGTGGGGCAGGGGGAGACCCAGTACTTC.